What follows is one TCR beta chain and its context. In the original workflow: Reference gene primers were amplified, and this amplification served to estimate nucleated cell counts. Clones were read by immunoSEQ multiplex PCR, and TCRdb kept only the in-frame ones, dropping some. That table is the source of V, J and clone size, and D and trimming were worked out from the DNA. The data contain about 140,000 clones, 80% to 90% of them singletons. This specimen belongs to a study of blood T cell repertoires in COVID-19. Across the whole study: Sample material is recorded as cDNA or gDNA derived from T cells, B-cell-depleted T cells, or PBMCs.

The sample taken for sequencing was peripheral blood. This TCR was sampled from a man aged 55 to 70 with active or convalescent COVID-19.

The DNA of the CDR3 is TGTGCCAGCAGCCCCGGTGAGTACGAGCAGTACTTC. Translation gives CASSPGEYEQYF. The chain carries TRBV11-2 and TRBJ2-7; no reliable D call. The V and J ends lost 5 bases and 4 bases respectively, with 9 bases between them. Germline CDR1 SGHAT, CDR2 FQNNGV. This CDR3 contains 12 residues.